Listed below are T cell receptor beta chains from one sample, sequenced in a study of T-cell memory formation after mild COVID-19. Each CDR3 protein gets one entry after TCRdb re-called the 5' RACE reads with MiXCR. Among hundreds of thousands of distinct CDR3 sequences listed, roughly 18% were seen once. Material: PBMCs or a T cell subset sorted from them (not recorded which). The receptors shown here come from an adult woman who had mild COVID-19 (a few samples of this study predate the infection). Cell type and time point are not known. Each CDR3 is given with its conserved first and last residue. A D gene is named only where the DNA matches it firmly. Clone sizes are given selectively: once, few, many, or a class where the clone is expanded.

clone_size j_call d_call v_call cdr3_nt cdr3_aa
many TRBJ1-1 NA TRBV12-3/TRBV12-4 TGTGCCAGCAGTTTAGCAGGGGCGAACACTGAAGCTTTCTTT CASSLAGANTEAFF
few TRBJ2-7 NA TRBV24-1 TGTGCCACCAGTGATGCACTGGAGCAGTACTTC CATSDALEQYF
NA TRBJ2-1 TRBD2 TRBV6-5 TGTGCCAGCAGTTACTCCCTAGCGGGGGGGCTTAATGAGCAGTTCTTC CASSYSLAGGLNEQFF
few TRBJ2-5 NA TRBV7-9 TGTGCCAGCAGCTTAATGGCAGGGGAAGAGACCCAGTACTTC CASSLMAGEETQYF
NA TRBJ2-7 TRBD1 TRBV6-2/TRBV6-3 TGTGCCAGCAGTTACAGGAGACAGGGCGCTTCCACCTACGAGCAGTACTTC CASSYRRQGASTYEQYF
few TRBJ2-3 NA TRBV24-1 TGTGCCACCAGTGAGCGATGGGGGACAGATACGCAGTATTTT CATSERWGTDTQYF
NA TRBJ2-7 NA TRBV20-1 TGCAGTGCCGCTACAGGGTATCGGCTGTACGAGCAGTACTTC CSAATGYRLYEQYF
NA TRBJ1-1 NA TRBV6-5 TGTGCCAGCAGTTACTCGATAAGGTTTTTCCACACTGAAGCTTTCTTT CASSYSIRFFHTEAFF
few TRBJ2-5 TRBD1 TRBV11-2 TGTGCCAGCAGCTTCTCCCTCTCCCGACAGGGAAGCGAGACCCAGTACTTC CASSFSLSRQGSETQYF
NA TRBJ2-1 TRBD2 TRBV29-1 TGCAGCGTTGAATCGTCTAGCGGATACAATGAGCAGTTCTTC CSVESSSGYNEQFF
few TRBJ1-5 NA TRBV20-1 TGCAGTGCTAGACGGGGGACATCGCCCCAGCATTTT CSARRGTSPQHF
NA TRBJ1-2 NA TRBV5-1 TGCGCCAGCAGCTTGGAATACGGCCTATCGGTGAACTATGGCTACACCTTC CASSLEYGLSVNYGYTF
NA TRBJ1-1 NA TRBV7-3 TGTGCCAGCAGCAACAGCAACACTGAAGCTTTCTTT CASSNSNTEAFF
few TRBJ1-1 NA TRBV27 TGTGCCAGCAGTTTTTTAGGGCAGAACACTGAAGCTTTCTTT CASSFLGQNTEAFF
NA TRBJ1-1 NA TRBV10-3 TGTGCCATCACCGAACAGGGATGGGGCACTGAAGCTTTCTTT CAITEQGWGTEAFF
NA TRBJ2-7 NA TRBV4-1 TGCGCCAGCAGCTTCGGGGCGCTTTCCTACGAGCAGTACTTC CASSFGALSYEQYF
NA TRBJ1-3 NA TRBV2 TGTGCCAGCAGTTTACAGGGTGGCGGAAACACCATATATTTT CASSLQGGGNTIYF
NA TRBJ1-1 NA TRBV29-1 TGCAGCGCCCGAGGGTTGGCAGGTGACACTGAAGCTTTCTTT CSARGLAGDTEAFF
few TRBJ1-3 NA TRBV12-3/TRBV12-4 TGTGCCAGCAGTCCCCGATTCTCTGCTGGAAACACCATATATTTT CASSPRFSAGNTIYF
once TRBJ1-1 TRBD1 TRBV6-5 TGTGCCAGCAGCAAAGCAACAGGGGTCACTGAAGCTTTCTTT CASSKATGVTEAFF
few TRBJ1-4 NA TRBV2 TGTGCCAGCGTGGGGGAGGAGTTTGCAACTAATGAAAAACTGTTTTTT CASVGEEFATNEKLFF
NA TRBJ1-6 TRBD1 TRBV11-3 TGTGCCAGCAGCTCAAGCGGGACAGTGTACAGCTCCTATAATTCACCCCTCCACTTT CASSSSGTVYSSYNSPLHF
NA TRBJ2-1 TRBD2 TRBV7-2 TGTGCCAGCAGACTAGCGGGCCGATACAATGAGCAGTTCTTC CASRLAGRYNEQFF
NA TRBJ2-2 NA TRBV24-1 TGTGCCACCAGTGAGTTCGCCTTCCCCGGGGAGCTGTTTTTT CATSEFAFPGELFF
once TRBJ1-2 TRBD1 TRBV29-1 TGCAGCGTCCGGACAGGTACTAACTATGGCTACACCTTC CSVRTGTNYGYTF
NA TRBJ2-2 NA TRBV19 TGTGCCAGTAGTATTTCGCGGAACACCGGGGAGCTGTTTTTT CASSISRNTGELFF
few TRBJ2-7 NA TRBV12-3/TRBV12-4 TGTGCCAGCAGTTCGAGGGGCCTGAGGAACGAGCAGTACTTC CASSSRGLRNEQYF
few TRBJ2-1 NA TRBV20-1 TGCAGTGCTCCAGGCTTCCCCTCCTACAATGAGCAGTTCTTC CSAPGFPSYNEQFF
many TRBJ2-7 NA TRBV5-5 TGTGCCAGCAGCTGGGATCGGGGGTCCTCCTACGAGCAGTACTTC CASSWDRGSSYEQYF
NA TRBJ2-7 TRBD1 TRBV2 TGTGCCAGCAGTGAATCCGGGACAGGGGCCTACGAGCAGTACTTC CASSESGTGAYEQYF
NA TRBJ1-6 TRBD1 TRBV4-1 TGCGCCAGCAGCCAAGTACGACAGGGAATGTCCTATAATTCACCCCTCCACTTT CASSQVRQGMSYNSPLHF
many TRBJ2-7 TRBD1 TRBV12-3/TRBV12-4 TGTGCCAGCACCCCCACGGGACAGCACTACGAGCAGTACTTC CASTPTGQHYEQYF
NA TRBJ1-2 NA TRBV24-1 TGTGCCACCAATGACAGGACGTCCTATGGCTGCACCTTC CATNDRTSYGCTF
NA TRBJ2-1 TRBD2 TRBV20-1 TGCAGTGCCACTCGCCCTACTAGCGGGAGGGCCTTACTCTACAATGAGCAGTTCTTC CSATRPTSGRALLYNEQFF
NA TRBJ1-1 TRBD1 TRBV6-6 TGTGCCAGCAGTCCCCCCCCGGGACAGGGCTACACTGAAGCTTTCTTT CASSPPPGQGYTEAFF